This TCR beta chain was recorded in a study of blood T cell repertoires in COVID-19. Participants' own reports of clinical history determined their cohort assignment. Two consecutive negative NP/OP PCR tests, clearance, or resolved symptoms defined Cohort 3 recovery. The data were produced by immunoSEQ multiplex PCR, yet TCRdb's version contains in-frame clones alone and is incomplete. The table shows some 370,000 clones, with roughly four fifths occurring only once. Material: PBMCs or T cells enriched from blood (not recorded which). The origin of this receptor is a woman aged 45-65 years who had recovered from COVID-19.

The DNA of the CDR3 is TGTGCCACCAGCGACAGGGTGAAGCTTTACGAGCAGTACTTC. Translated: CATSDRVKLYEQYF. The J gene is TRBJ2-7, the V gene TRBV15; 7 bases fit TRBD1. V gave up 5 bases and J gave up 4 bases; unmatched junction bases: 8. The CDR3 has 14 amino acids. Per the germline V gene, CDR1 is LNHNV and CDR2 is YYDKDF (reference sequence).